This paragraph covers one T cell receptor (beta chain) sequence. This specimen belongs to a study of shared clonotypes between healthy human individuals. Produced via immunoSEQ multiplex PCR; TCRdb's table is partial and in-frame only. This table holds 1.6 million or so clones, 97% to 99% found once. The origin of this receptor is a man younger than 40 in good health. The sequencing input was naive CD4+ T cells sorted from blood. Subset meaning: CD45RA+ positively selected.

The CDR3 DNA is TGCGCCAGCCTGAGGACAGCTGGAGGAGCTGAAGCTTTCTTT. Translated, it gives CASLRTAGGAEAFF. The chain combines TRBV5-1 with TRBJ1-1, with D perhaps TRBD1 (6 bases). The V gene's germline CDR1 is SGHRS and CDR2 YFSETQ. Trimming pared 7 bases from V and 6 bases from J, leaving 19 bases between. This CDR3 is built from 14 residues.